The 8 T cell receptor beta chains below were found in one sample sequenced in a study of T-cell reconstitution after alpha-beta-depleted transplantation in children. Preparation of the TCRbeta library was carried out with unique molecular identifiers. TCRdb redid the calling of the PCR reads with MiXCR, one entry per CDR3 protein. The data show about 58,000 distinct CDR3 sequences, 44% seen once. The material was PBMCs, mostly from graft donor cells, obtained 360 days after TCRalphabeta/CD19-depleted stem cell transplant. The source of these receptors is a male patient aged 5 to 17 who had a stem cell transplant for acute lymphoblastic leukemia, so the T cells may come from the graft donor.

V and J are TRBV10-3 and TRBJ2-1, with 12 bases aligning to TRBD1. J lost 8 bases, V lost 5 bases, and 4 bases had no gene match. The germline V gene encodes CDR1 ENHRY and CDR2 SYGVKD. The CDR3 is 14 residues long. In DNA, the CDR3 is TGTGCCATCAGTCCGGGACAGGGGGCCGATGAGCAGTTCTTC. Its protein is CAISPGQGADEQFF.

This sequence joins TRBV27 and TRBJ2-3; D unresolved. Germline V gives CDR1 MNHEY, CDR2 SMNVEV (reference sequence). Trimming removed 5 bases at V and 6 bases at J, with 9 bases between. This CDR3 region has 12 residues. CDR3 sequence (DNA): TGTGCCAGCAGTCCTCTCGGGGATACGCAGTATTTT. It encodes CASSPLGDTQYF.

This clonotype occurred a few times. In DNA, the CDR3 is TGTGCCAGCAGTCCGGGGACAGGGTTCTACGAGCAGTACTTC. Residues: CASSPGTGFYEQYF. The chain couples TRBV12-3 or TRBV12-4 to TRBJ2-7, with 9 positions matching TRBD1. The CDR3 spans 14 residues. The J segment lost 3 bases and the V segment lost 5 bases, leaving 5 bases of the junction unmatched.

The chain is built from TRBV29-1 and TRBJ2-1; tentatively, D is TRBD2 (5 bases). CDR3 length equals 14 residues. The ends were cut back, 5 bases at V and 5 bases at J, with 16 bases in the middle. In germline, CDR1 is SQVTM, CDR2 ANQGSEA. CDR3 nucleotides: TGCAGCGTTCGTTTTACTCGGGGAAACAATGAGCAGTTCTTC. This codes for CSVRFTRGNNEQFF.

A few counts support this clonotype. The genes are TRBV7-2 and TRBJ2-2; no definite D call. CDR1 and CDR2 (germline): SGHTA, FQGNSA. Trimming removed 8 bases from V and 5 bases from J, with 6 bases in between. The CDR3 sequence is 11 residues long. The CDR3 here is CASLETGELFF. CDR3 sequence (DNA): TGTGCCAGCTTGGAAACCGGGGAGCTGTTTTTT.

The chain uses TRBV12-3 or TRBV12-4 and TRBJ2-5; D is perhaps TRBD2 (5 bases). The CDR3 contains 12 residues. V was clipped by 0 bases and J by 13 bases, with 12 bases between them. This chain's CDR3 is CASSLAHTSVYF. CDR3 bases: TGTGCCAGCAGTTTAGCTCATACTAGTGTGTACTTC.

A few counts support this clonotype. The chain employs TRBV18 and TRBJ2-2; 10 positions match TRBD2. Germline trimming cut 0 bases from V and 4 bases from J; bases unmatched to any gene: 8. The germline V gene encodes CDR1 KGHSH and CDR2 LQKENI. CDR3 size: 18 residues. This chain's CDR3 is CASSPPRASGSVTGELFF. In DNA, the CDR3 is TGTGCCAGCTCACCACCGCGGGCTAGCGGGAGCGTCACCGGGGAGCTGTTTTTT.

The chain joins TRBV3-1 to TRBJ2-2, with TRBD1 identical over 7 bases. V shed 4 bases and J 5 bases; nucleotides not matched to a gene: 10. The CDR3 is made up of 16 amino acids. CDR1 is LGHDT and CDR2 is YNNKEL in the germline V gene (reference sequence). Here the CDR3 DNA reads TGTGCCAGCAGCCGAATCAGACAGGGAAAGACCGGGGAGCTGTTTTTT. It encodes CASSRIRQGKTGELFF.